This TCR beta chain was sequenced during a study of cytomegalovirus exposure and HLA in healthy donors. Overall study results and limits: One cluster of highly shared sequence variants probably arose as a sequencing artifact. A missense variant in DCLRE1C was later tied to TCR beta V- and J-gene trimming. About 87% or about 30% of the time was how often most TCR beta V segments were productive, according to an earlier analysis.

The V gene's germline CDR1 is KGHSH and CDR2 LQKENI. The V and J ends lost 6 bases and 7 bases respectively, with 13 bases between them. This CDR3 has 13 residues. Notes on this clone: The antigen is unknown.

PCR primers comprised 60 Vbeta and 13 Jbeta primers. The protocol was immunoSEQ multiplex PCR, while the TCRdb copy is restricted to in-frame clones and leaves out a portion. Among 150,000 to 200,000 clones, around 80% were seen once, and the ten largest hold 2.2%. This receptor was identified in a woman in her 30s in good health and CMV-seronegative. The sequencing sample was made of PBMCs. The chain combines TRBV18 with TRBJ2-1, with D possibly matching TRBD1 (7 bases). Here the CDR3 reads CASSEGAGNEQFF. The CDR3 DNA reads TGTGCCAGCTCGGAGGGGGCGGGTAATGAGCAGTTCTTC.